The sequence of this T cell receptor (beta chain) was determined in a study of CD8 T cells in Susac syndrome. Random hexamers served to reverse transcribe roughly 0.5 to 1 ug RNA. Amplification of TCR beta CDR3 was carried out by immunoSEQ multiplex PCR, which covered 54 Vbeta and 13 Jbeta segments. Each CDR3 protein gets one entry after TCRdb re-called the immunoSEQ multiplex PCR reads with MiXCR. The sample includes about 180,000 distinct CDR3 sequences, 85% to 95% of them seen just once. Sequencing targeted TCR beta in blood CD8+ and CD4+ T cells. Those who served as multiple sclerosis controls were treatment-naive patients with stable or active relapsing-remitting disease. The CD8+ and CD4+ T cells were negatively isolated, with the TEMRA cells enriched by FACS. This CDR3 region has 14 residues. Germline CDR1 and CDR2: LGHDT and YNNKEL (reference sequence). Trimming took 5 bases from V and 1 from J, leaving 10 bases between them.

The chain uses TRBV3-1 and TRBJ2-3; D is unclear. Sequenced input: CD8+ T cells from PBMCs. The TCR sequence derives from a human donor with multiple sclerosis. CDR3 in amino acids: CASSDGVGTDTQYF. CDR3 DNA: TGTGCCAGCAGCGATGGGGTAGGCACAGATACGCAGTATTTT.